This entry lists 28 T cell receptor beta chains sequenced from one sample in a study of blood T cell repertoires in COVID-19. The assay was immunoSEQ multiplex PCR, and TCRdb's table has in-frame clones only and misses some. The sample includes fewer than 200,000 clones, around 77% of them seen just once. The material sequenced was peripheral blood. These receptors all stem from a man aged 70 or older with acute or convalescent COVID-19.

This clone was observed a few times. The rearrangement links TRBV29-1 to TRBJ1-1, with 7 nucleotides matching TRBD1. The CDR3 consists of 14 residues. The germline gives CDR1 SQVTM, CDR2 ANQGSEA. J was trimmed by 1 base and V by 5 bases; bases with no gene match: 7. The CDR3 sequence: CSVTKQGWNTEAFF. The DNA of the CDR3 is TGCAGCGTTACCAAACAGGGGTGGAACACTGAAGCTTTCTTT.

The sample holds a few counts of this clone. This sequence joins TRBV6-5 and TRBJ2-7, with D tentatively TRBD1 (5 bases). The V end lost 6 bases, the J end lost 5 bases, and 17 bases lay between the germline ends. Germline assignment: CDR1 MNHEY and CDR2 SVGAGI. This CDR3 has 14 residues. CDR3 sequence (DNA): TGTGCCAGCAGGGGCAGGGCGTCGTCTGACGAGCAGTACTTC. It is translated as CASRGRASSDEQYF.

The chain links TRBV2 to TRBJ1-2; perhaps TRBD1 as D (5 bases). The CDR3 is 15 residues long. Trimming took off 5 bases at V and 1 base at J, with 14 bases between the two ends. Germline CDR1 SNHLY, CDR2 FYNNEI. DNA for the CDR3: TGTGCCAGCAGTCCCCGTGGGGGGGGTAACTATGGCTACACCTTC. It codes for CASSPRGGGNYGYTF.

This clone came up a few times. The chain recombines TRBV15 with TRBJ1-1; tentatively, D is TRBD1 (5 bases). CDR3 size: 13 residues. CDR1 is LNHNV and CDR2 is YYDKDF in the germline V gene (reference sequence). V gave up 2 bases and J gave up 6 bases, with 10 bases separating them. CDR3 residues: CATSRSRASEAFF. Written as DNA, the CDR3 is TGTGCCACCAGCAGATCCAGGGCCTCTGAAGCTTTCTTT.

The chain employs TRBV28 and TRBJ1-1; D not resolved. The CDR3 has 12 amino acids. Germline values: CDR1 MDHEN, CDR2 SYDVKM. V gave up 5 bases and J gave up 4 bases, with 8 bases separating them. This CDR3 reads CASSLRVTEAFF. CDR3 DNA sequence: TGTGCCAGCAGTCTCCGGGTCACTGAAGCTTTCTTT.

The chain joins TRBV4-2 to TRBJ2-1; tentative D call: TRBD2 (6 bases). CDR3 length equals 14 residues. Germline V gene data show CDR1 as LGHNA and CDR2 as YNFKEQ. Trimming took off 0 bases at V and 15 bases at J, with 18 bases between the two ends. The CDR3 protein is CASSQDMVAGIWFF. CDR3 nucleotides: TGTGCCAGCAGCCAAGATATGGTTGCGGGGATTTGGTTCTTC.

In regard to this clone: Sequence at one end of the junction differs from germline and may be a read error. This chain links TRBV3-1 (or the pseudogene TRBV3-2) with TRBJ1-1; D is undetermined. The CDR3 extends over 12 amino acids. CDR1 is LGHDT, CDR2 YNNKEL, per germline (reference sequence). The CDR3 here is CASSQGRRSKRF. The CDR3 nucleotides read TGTGCCAGCAGCCAAGGGAGAAGAAGTAAACGATTT.

The genes are TRBV6-2 or TRBV6-3 and TRBJ2-1; 9 bases line up with TRBD2. This CDR3 has 17 residues. The V gene end was trimmed by 6 bases and the J gene end by 1 base; junction bases not matched to a gene: 10. The germline V gene has CDR1 MNHEY and CDR2 SVGEGT. The CDR3 spells CASSSYLAGSSYNEQFF. As DNA, the CDR3 is TGTGCCAGCAGCTCCTATCTAGCGGGATCTTCCTACAATGAGCAGTTCTTC.

The chain is built from TRBV5-1 and TRBJ2-5; 8 nucleotides agree with TRBD2. V was pared by 1 base and J by 2 bases, with 4 bases of the junction left unmatched. Germline assignment: CDR1 SGHRS and CDR2 YFSETQ. The CDR3 consists of 15 residues. The CDR3, as DNA: TGCGCCAGCAGCTTGACGGGGGGGTTTCAAGAGACCCAGTACTTC. This gives the protein CASSLTGGFQETQYF.

The chain has TRBV4-1 and TRBJ2-5; 11 bases map to TRBD2. The ends lost 1 base at V and 2 bases at J; junction bases unmatched: 6. This CDR3 comprises 17 residues. Germline V gives CDR1 MGHRA, CDR2 YSYEKL. Here the CDR3 reads CASSQVGLAGFQETQYF. CDR3 in DNA: TGCGCCAGCAGCCAAGTCGGACTAGCGGGTTTTCAAGAGACCCAGTACTTC.

The rearrangement joins TRBV5-1 to TRBJ1-2; D remains ambiguous. The germline V and J ends were trimmed by 0 bases and 8 bases, with 11 bases remaining between them. The CDR3 is 13 residues long. The germline V gene encodes CDR1 SGHRS and CDR2 YFSETQ. CDR3 protein: CASSLAAGDGYTF. In DNA form, the CDR3 reads TGCGCCAGCAGCTTGGCGGCAGGCGACGGCTACACCTTC.

The J gene is TRBJ1-6, the V gene TRBV6-5, with 8 bases fitting TRBD1. Germline V gene lookup returns CDR1 MNHEY and CDR2 SVGAGI. J gave up 9 bases and V 4 bases, and 11 bases lay outside the gene matches. This CDR3 comprises 16 residues. The CDR3 nucleotides are TGTGCCAGCAGTTTCGGTCCAGGGGGCGTTGGTTCACCCCTCCACTTT. This gives the protein CASSFGPGGVGSPLHF.

This chain links TRBV5-4 with TRBJ2-7; D is perhaps TRBD2 (5 bases). The length of the CDR3 is 12 residues. V lost 4 bases, J lost 7 bases, and 12 bases lay in between. Germline values: CDR1 SGHNT, CDR2 YYREEE (reference sequence). The DNA of the CDR3 is TGTGCCAGCAGCCTCCCGGGGTGGGAGCAGTACTTC. Its translation: CASSLPGWEQYF.

The chain links TRBV2 to TRBJ1-2; D is perhaps TRBD1 (5 bases). This CDR3 has 17 amino acids. V lost 3 bases to trimming and J lost 0 bases, with 17 bases between them. CDR1 is SNHLY, CDR2 FYNNEI, per germline. DNA for the CDR3: TGTGCCAGCAGTGAGTGGGCCAGGGTGTCTTCTAACTATGGCTACACCTTC. Translating it yields CASSEWARVSSNYGYTF.

This clone has just one count. The gene calls are TRBV12-5 and TRBJ2-1; 10 bases match TRBD2. The ends lost 7 bases at V and 10 bases at J; junction bases unmatched: 13. The CDR3 has 15 residues. The germline V gene encodes CDR1 LGHNT and CDR2 FRNRAP. The CDR3 bases are TGTGCTAGTGCCCTCACCGGGACTAGCGACCCCGAGCAGTTCTTC. Protein: CASALTGTSDPEQFF.

Comments on this clone: Other DNA sequences from this sample encode an identical CDR3 as well. The chain employs TRBV9 and TRBJ1-2; D uncertain. In germline, CDR1 is SGDLS, CDR2 YYNGEE. The CDR3 spans 14 residues. V lost 1 base and J 0 bases, leaving 7 bases between the germline ends. Here the CDR3 reads CASSVSGANYGYTF. The DNA of the CDR3 is TGTGCCAGCAGCGTAAGCGGAGCTAACTATGGCTACACCTTC.

This sequence joins TRBV21-1 and TRBJ1-6; the DNA was not compared with TRBD1, the D call given in the table. TRBV21-1 is recorded as a pseudogene. The CDR3 consists of 17 residues. The CDR3 is CASSKEESGQINSPLHF. CDR3 coding DNA: TGTGCCAGCAGCAAAGAAGAAAGTGGGCAGATTAATTCACCCCTCCACTTT.

V is TRBV6-6 and J is TRBJ2-7, with TRBD1 matching 7 bases. This CDR3 contains 13 residues. With V trimmed by 5 bases and J by 3 bases, 4 bases remained unmatched. In germline, CDR1 is MNHNY, CDR2 SVGAGI (reference sequence). DNA of the CDR3: TGTGCCAGCAGTCAACAGGGGAACTACGAGCAGTACTTC. It yields the protein CASSQQGNYEQYF.

This sequence joins TRBV3-1 (or the pseudogene TRBV3-2) and TRBJ2-1; 9 bases map to TRBD2. The CDR3 runs to 16 residues. Per germline, CDR1 LGHDT and CDR2 YNNKEL (reference sequence). The ends lost 4 bases at V and 7 bases at J; junction bases unmatched: 11. The CDR3 spells CASSPTAGGPTNEQFF. In nucleotides, the CDR3 is TGTGCCAGCAGCCCAACAGCGGGGGGCCCCACAAATGAGCAGTTCTTC.

The rearrangement uses TRBV5-1 and TRBJ1-1; 8 positions agree with TRBD1. Germline CDR1 is SGHRS and CDR2 is YFSETQ. With V trimmed by 5 bases and J by 7 bases, 7 bases remained unmatched. CDR3 length: 13 residues. CDR3 in amino acids: CASRSIDRGEAFF. CDR3 bases: TGCGCCAGCAGGTCCATCGACAGGGGTGAAGCTTTCTTT.

V gene TRBV7-2 combines with J gene TRBJ2-1; 7 bases are shared with TRBD2. Trimming at V came to 5 bases and at J to 3 bases, leaving 16 bases not matched to a gene. CDR3 length: 18 amino acids. CDR1 and CDR2 (germline): SGHTA, FQGNSA. The CDR3 is CASSPHRPSGNVYNEQFF. The CDR3 DNA sequence: TGTGCCAGCAGCCCTCATCGGCCAAGCGGGAATGTCTACAATGAGCAGTTCTTC.

The rearrangement uses TRBV7-9 and TRBJ2-1; 8 positions agree with TRBD1. V lost 0 bases, J lost 6 bases, and 1 base stayed unmatched. Germline CDR1 SEHNR, CDR2 FQNEAQ (reference sequence). There are 14 residues in the CDR3. The CDR3, as DNA: TGTGCCAGCAGCTTAGCCGGACAGGGCAATGAGCAGTTCTTC. Translated, it gives CASSLAGQGNEQFF. Full variable domain (rest looked up from reference TRBV7-9 and TRBJ2-1): DTGVSQNPRHKITKRGQNVTFRCDPISEHNRLYWYRQTLGQGPEFLTYFQNEAQLEKSRLLSDRFSAERPKGSFSTLEIQRTEQGDSAMYLCASSLAGQGNEQFFGPGTRLTVL.

A single count supports this clone. This CDR3 reads CASSLEQGHTLNTEAFF. The CDR3 region has the DNA TGTGCCAGCTCACTAGAACAGGGGCACACGTTGAACACTGAAGCTTTCTTT. The gene calls are TRBV18 and TRBJ1-1; the match to TRBD1 covers 7 bases. CDR1 is KGHSH, CDR2 LQKENI, per germline. The CDR3 totals 17 residues. The trim removed 4 bases at V and 0 bases at J, leaving 11 bases unmatched.

The chain joins TRBV7-9 to TRBJ2-7; 7 nucleotides line up with TRBD1. Germline V gene lookup returns CDR1 SEHNR and CDR2 FQNEAQ (reference sequence). With 1 base clipped from V and 3 bases from J, the junction kept 6 bases outside the gene matches. There are 15 residues in the CDR3. The CDR3 DNA follows: TGTGCCAGCAGCTTAGAGGCAGGGGGTCTCTACGAGCAGTACTTC. Translating it yields CASSLEAGGLYEQYF. The whole variable domain, filled in from reference TRBV7-9 and TRBJ2-7, reads DTGVSQNPRHKITKRGQNVTFRCDPISEHNRLYWYRQTLGQGPEFLTYFQNEAQLEKSRLLSDRFSAERPKGSFSTLEIQRTEQGDSAMYLCASSLEAGGLYEQYFGPGTRLTVT.

V is TRBV7-3 and J is TRBJ2-1; no clear D. The CDR3 is 15 amino acids. Germline lookup yields CDR1 SGHTA and CDR2 FQGTGA. V was clipped by 5 bases and J by 5 bases, with 16 bases between them. The DNA of the CDR3 is TGTGCCAGCAGCATCGACTCCGGCGCGAACAATGAGCAGTTCTTC. Protein: CASSIDSGANNEQFF.

The chain carries TRBV7-3 and TRBJ2-7; TRBD1 agrees at 7 bases. Germline values: CDR1 SGHTA, CDR2 FQGTGA. The CDR3 runs to 15 residues. V dropped 5 bases and J dropped 0; count of bases not matched to a gene: 7. CDR3 sequence reads: CASSPTGTVSYEQYF. The CDR3 DNA reads as TGTGCCAGCAGCCCTACGGGGACAGTCTCCTACGAGCAGTACTTC. Together with reference TRBV7-3 and TRBJ2-7, the CDR3 gives the full variable domain: GAGVSQTPSNKVTEKGKYVELRCDPISGHTALYWYRQSLGQGPEFLIYFQGTGAADDSGLPNDRFFAVRPEGSVSTLKIQRTERGDSAVYLCASSPTGTVSYEQYFGPGTRLTVT.

The V and J genes are TRBV7-8 and TRBJ1-1; D is possibly TRBD1 (6 bases). Germline CDR1 SGHVS, CDR2 FQNEAQ. The V and J ends lost 2 bases and 2 bases respectively, with 18 bases between them. The CDR3 has 17 amino acids. This CDR3 is CASSLNRAEWENTEAFF. The CDR3 DNA sequence: TGTGCCAGCAGCTTAAACAGGGCTGAGTGGGAAAACACTGAAGCTTTCTTT.

This chain joins TRBV5-4 and TRBJ1-2; 7 positions match TRBD1. Germline CDR1 is SGHNT and CDR2 is YYREEE (reference sequence). The V gene end was trimmed by 4 bases and the J gene end by 4 bases; junction bases not matched to a gene: 13. The CDR3 spans 16 residues. CDR3 region: CASSTEMTGLSYGYTF. The CDR3 region has the DNA TGTGCCAGCAGCACGGAAATGACAGGGTTAAGCTATGGCTACACCTTC.